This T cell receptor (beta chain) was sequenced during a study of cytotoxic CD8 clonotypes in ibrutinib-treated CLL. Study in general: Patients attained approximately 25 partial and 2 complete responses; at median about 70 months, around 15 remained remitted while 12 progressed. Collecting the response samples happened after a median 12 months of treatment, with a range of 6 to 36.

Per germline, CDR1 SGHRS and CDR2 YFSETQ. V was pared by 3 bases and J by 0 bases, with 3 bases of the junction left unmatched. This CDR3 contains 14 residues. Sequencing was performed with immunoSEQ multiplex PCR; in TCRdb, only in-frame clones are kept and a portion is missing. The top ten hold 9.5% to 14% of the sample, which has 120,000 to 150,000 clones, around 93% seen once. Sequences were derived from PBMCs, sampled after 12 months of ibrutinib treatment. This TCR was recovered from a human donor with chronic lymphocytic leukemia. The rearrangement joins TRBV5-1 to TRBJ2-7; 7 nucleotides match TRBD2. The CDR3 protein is CASSSGTTSYEQYF. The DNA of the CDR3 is TGCGCCAGCAGCTCCGGGACTACCTCCTACGAGCAGTACTTC.